This T cell receptor (beta chain) comes out of a study of OX40 agonist ivuxolimab in advanced cancers. Study context: Of mixed ages from about 23 to 85 and averaging approximately 60 years, the group was approximately 84% male.

Remarks on this clone: The identical CDR3 is also encoded by other nucleotide sequences in the sample.

Profiled with immunoSEQ multiplex PCR; TCRdb holds only in-frame clones, not every one. The repertoire holds 50,000 to 70,000 clones, with about 88% as singletons. The CDR3 has 13 amino acids. Germline lookup yields CDR1 SGHDT and CDR2 YYEEEE. Trimming stripped 2 bases from V and 0 bases from J, with 5 bases between. The starting material was CD4+ or CD8+ T cells sorted from blood, obtained in a trial of the OX40 agonist ivuxolimab. The receptor was isolated from an adult with an advanced solid tumor such as melanoma, head and neck, liver or kidney cancer. The chain joins TRBV5-6 to TRBJ1-2; D is unclear. The CDR3 nucleotides are TGTGCCAGCAGCTTTGGCGCTAACTATGGCTACACCTTC. Encoded protein: CASSFGANYGYTF.